This T cell receptor beta chain was found in a study of cytomegalovirus exposure and HLA in healthy donors (dated by TCRdb to between 2016 and 2019). In terms of the full investigation: The approximately 710 repertoires of the first cohort and the 120 or so validation repertoires were produced on the same platform, according to a later analysis. The aim of the study was to test whether cataloging public T cell receptors could identify signatures of past pathogen exposure. Along with the approximately 600-subject first cohort, a separate validation cohort of 120 different subjects was used. To predict cytomegalovirus infection status, the study combined high-throughput TCR immunosequencing, statistical association of individual TCRs with disease status, and machine learning. Results and caveats for the whole study, not just this receptor: A few of the identified cytomegalovirus-associated TCR beta chains were confirmed in vitro to be specific for cytomegalovirus antigens. The validation cohort had no HLA typing available for a later analysis, so co-occurrence within that cohort was assessed over all 120 or so repertoires. While some public TCRs were present in many individuals, most TCR sequences turned up only very rarely across donors. The authors suggested that the approach could potentially be generalized to other disease states and immunological phenotypes. In both the original and validation cohorts, the classifier was reported to diagnose cytomegalovirus status with high specificity and sensitivity. The study gave a list of roughly 150 TCR beta chains associated with cytomegalovirus. Subsequent analysis determined that TCRs grouped into clusters in the first cohort also showed a tendency toward co-occurrence across the approximately 120 validation repertoires, and 94% of cluster scores exceeded 0.

Separate from the roughly 650-subject first cohort, the validation cohort of 120 subjects was the group to which the donors belonged. To note about this clone: There is no known antigen for this receptor. The sample holds no much larger clone one base away, and base qualities are not on file.

The CDR1 and CDR2 encoded by the germline V gene are SNHLY and FYNNEI. Counted from cysteine to phenylalanine, this CDR3 has 13 amino acids. CDR3 DNA only is kept here, 39 bases in frame from base 1. V is cut by 7 bases and J by 0 bases, and the space between the germline ends is 10 bases. Receptor amplification or capture employed the immunoSEQ multiplex PCR assay. As for how the authors treated the data: A statistical classification framework was built for diagnosing cytomegalovirus status from the catalog of TCR beta chain sequences. Held by TCRdb, this immuneACCESS table contains in-frame sequences only and omits some clones. Under half of the omission traces to an unresolved V gene where checked; the cause of the rest is unknown. V and J calls and clone size are copied from that table; D and trimming were computed from the DNA. The sample includes fewer than 400,000 clones, with 88% observed a single time. The ten top clones hold around 0.88% of the sample.

Sequencing used PBMCs. This clonotype was obtained from a man aged 25 to 40 in good health and CMV-seronegative. This sequence uses TRBV2 and TRBJ2-7, and the D gene may be TRBD1, 5 bases matching. The CDR3 here reads CASITGSSYEQYF. The DNA reads TGTGCCAGCATTACAGGTAGCTCCTACGAGCAGTACTTC.